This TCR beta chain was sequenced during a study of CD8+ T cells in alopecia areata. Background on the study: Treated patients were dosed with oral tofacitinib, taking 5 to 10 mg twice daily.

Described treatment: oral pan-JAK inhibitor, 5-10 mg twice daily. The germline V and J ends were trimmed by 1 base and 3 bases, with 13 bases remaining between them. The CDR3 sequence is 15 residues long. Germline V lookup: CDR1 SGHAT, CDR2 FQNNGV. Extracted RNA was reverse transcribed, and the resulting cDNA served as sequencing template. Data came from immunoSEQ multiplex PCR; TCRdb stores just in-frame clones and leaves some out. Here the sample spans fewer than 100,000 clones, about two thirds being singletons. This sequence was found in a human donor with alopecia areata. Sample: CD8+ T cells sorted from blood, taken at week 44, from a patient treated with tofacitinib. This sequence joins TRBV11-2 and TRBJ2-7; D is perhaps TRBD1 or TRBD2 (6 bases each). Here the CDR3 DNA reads TGTGCCAGCAGCTTAGCCAATGAGGGGGGCTACGAGCAGTACTTC. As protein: CASSLANEGGYEQYF.